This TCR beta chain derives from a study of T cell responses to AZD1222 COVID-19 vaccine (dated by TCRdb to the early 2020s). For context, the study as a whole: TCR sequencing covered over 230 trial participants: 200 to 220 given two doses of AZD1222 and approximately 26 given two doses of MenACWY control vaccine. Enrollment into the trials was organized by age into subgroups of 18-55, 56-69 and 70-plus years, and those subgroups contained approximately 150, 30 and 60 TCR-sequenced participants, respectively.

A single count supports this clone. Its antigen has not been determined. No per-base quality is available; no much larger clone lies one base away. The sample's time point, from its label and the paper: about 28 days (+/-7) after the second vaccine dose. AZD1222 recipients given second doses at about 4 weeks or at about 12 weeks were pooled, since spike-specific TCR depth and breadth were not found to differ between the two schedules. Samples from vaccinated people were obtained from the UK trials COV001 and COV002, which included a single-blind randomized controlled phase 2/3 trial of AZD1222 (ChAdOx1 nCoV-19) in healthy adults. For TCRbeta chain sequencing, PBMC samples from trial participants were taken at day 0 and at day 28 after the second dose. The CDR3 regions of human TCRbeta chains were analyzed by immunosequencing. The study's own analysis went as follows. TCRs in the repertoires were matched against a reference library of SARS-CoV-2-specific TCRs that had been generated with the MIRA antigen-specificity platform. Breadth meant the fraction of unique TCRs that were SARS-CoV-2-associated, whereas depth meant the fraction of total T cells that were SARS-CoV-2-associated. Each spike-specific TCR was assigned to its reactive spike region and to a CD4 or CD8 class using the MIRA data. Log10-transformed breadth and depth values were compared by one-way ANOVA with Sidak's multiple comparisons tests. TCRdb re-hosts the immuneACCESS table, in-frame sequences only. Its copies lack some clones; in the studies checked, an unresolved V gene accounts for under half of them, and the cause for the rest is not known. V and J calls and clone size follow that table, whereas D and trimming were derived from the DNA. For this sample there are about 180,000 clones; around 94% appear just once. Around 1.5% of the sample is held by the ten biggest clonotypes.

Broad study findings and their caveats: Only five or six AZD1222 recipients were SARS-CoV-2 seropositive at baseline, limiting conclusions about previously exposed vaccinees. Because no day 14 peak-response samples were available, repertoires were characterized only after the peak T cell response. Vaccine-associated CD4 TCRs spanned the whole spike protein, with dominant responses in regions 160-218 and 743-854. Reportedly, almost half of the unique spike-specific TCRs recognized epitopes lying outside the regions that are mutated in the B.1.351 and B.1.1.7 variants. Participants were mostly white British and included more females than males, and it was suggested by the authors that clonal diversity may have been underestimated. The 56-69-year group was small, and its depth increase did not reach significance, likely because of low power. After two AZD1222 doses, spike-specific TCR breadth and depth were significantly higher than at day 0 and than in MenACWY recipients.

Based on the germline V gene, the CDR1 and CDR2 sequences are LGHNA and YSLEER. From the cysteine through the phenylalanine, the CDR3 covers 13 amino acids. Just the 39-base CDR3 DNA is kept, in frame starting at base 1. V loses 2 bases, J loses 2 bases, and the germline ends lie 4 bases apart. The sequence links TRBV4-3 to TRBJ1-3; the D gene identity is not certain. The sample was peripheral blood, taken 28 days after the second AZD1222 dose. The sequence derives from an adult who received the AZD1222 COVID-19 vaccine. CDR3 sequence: CASSQQTGNTIYF. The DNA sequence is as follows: TGCGCCAGCAGCCAACAAACTGGAAACACCATATATTTT.